Following are 6 T cell receptor beta chains from one sample sequenced in a study of brain T cells in children with intractable seizures. The table came from immunoSEQ multiplex PCR; TCRdb's copy has only in-frame clones and leaves some out. The top ten hold 5% to 7% of the sample, which has fewer than 25,000 clones, 85% to 95% seen once. Sequencing used peripheral blood, obtained at surgery. The receptors originated from a boy aged 5 to 17 with focal cortical dysplasia and intractable seizures.

V usage is TRBV4-2 and J usage is TRBJ1-1, with 7 bases identical to TRBD1. Germline V gene sequence: CDR1 LGHNA, CDR2 YNFKEQ. The CDR3 runs 15 residues. The trim removed 2 bases at V and 4 bases at J, leaving 7 bases unmatched. The CDR3 DNA sequence: TGTGCCAGCAGCCAACTCCAGGGGGAGGGCACTGAAGCTTTCTTT. Encoded protein: CASSQLQGEGTEAFF.

The chain employs TRBV2 and TRBJ2-3; D is perhaps TRBD1 or TRBD2 (5 bases each). Trimming pared 6 bases from V and 4 bases from J, leaving 14 bases between. The CDR3 runs to 14 residues. Germline CDR1 is SNHLY and CDR2 is FYNNEI. CDR3 nucleotide sequence: TGTGCCAGCAGACCGGGACGGCTGCCAGATACGCAGTATTTT. Amino acids: CASRPGRLPDTQYF.

The CDR3 nucleotides are TGTGCCAGCAGCCAAACTAGCGGGAGCTCCTACAATGAGCAGTTCTTC. Its translation: CASSQTSGSSYNEQFF. The rearrangement links TRBV14 to TRBJ2-1, with TRBD2 identical over 11 bases. Trimming cost V 2 bases and J 0 bases; bases outside gene matches: 0. Germline V gives CDR1 SGHDN, CDR2 FVKESK. CDR3 length equals 16 residues.

This chain joins TRBV28 and TRBJ1-4; TRBD1 is a possible D gene (6 bases). From germline, CDR1 is MDHEN and CDR2 SYDVKM. V was cut by 3 bases and J by 3 bases, with 14 bases left in between. This CDR3 comprises 16 residues. The CDR3 sequence is CASSFRGRSSNEKLFF. Here the CDR3 DNA reads TGTGCCAGCAGTTTCCGGGGGCGAAGCTCTAATGAAAAACTGTTTTTT.

The chain carries TRBV4-2 and TRBJ2-7, with a weak D call TRBD2 (6 bases). Germline V gene data show CDR1 as LGHNA and CDR2 as YNFKEQ. V was pared by 0 bases and J by 3 bases, with 6 bases between. The CDR3 is 13 amino acids. CDR3 residues: CASSQEGGYEQYF. In DNA form, the CDR3 reads TGTGCCAGCAGCCAAGAGGGGGGCTACGAGCAGTACTTC.

V is TRBV3-1 (or the pseudogene TRBV3-2) and J is TRBJ1-1, with 9 bases fitting TRBD1. After removal of 8 bases from V and 0 bases from J, the junction contained 1 base not matched to a gene. This CDR3 has 13 residues. Germline CDR1 and CDR2: LGHDT and YNNKEL (reference sequence). Here the CDR3 DNA reads TGTGCCAGCCGGACAGGGGTGAACACTGAAGCTTTCTTT. Protein product: CASRTGVNTEAFF.